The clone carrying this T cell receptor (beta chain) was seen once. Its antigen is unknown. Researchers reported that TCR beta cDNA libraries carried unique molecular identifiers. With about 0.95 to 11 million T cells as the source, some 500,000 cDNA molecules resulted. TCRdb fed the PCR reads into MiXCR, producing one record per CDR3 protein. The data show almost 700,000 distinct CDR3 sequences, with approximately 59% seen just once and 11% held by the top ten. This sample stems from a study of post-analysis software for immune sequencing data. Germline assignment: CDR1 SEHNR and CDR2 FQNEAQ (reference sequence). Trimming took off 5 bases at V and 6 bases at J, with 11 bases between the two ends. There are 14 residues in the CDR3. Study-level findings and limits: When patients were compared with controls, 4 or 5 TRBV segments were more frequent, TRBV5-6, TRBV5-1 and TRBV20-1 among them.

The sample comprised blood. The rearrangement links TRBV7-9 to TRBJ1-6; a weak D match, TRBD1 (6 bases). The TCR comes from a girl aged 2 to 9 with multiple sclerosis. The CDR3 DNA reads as TGTGCCAGCAGCGGAGGACAGCTTAATTCACCCCTCCACTTT. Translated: CASSGGQLNSPLHF.